Below are 19 T cell receptor beta chains sequenced from a single sample in a study of blood T cell repertoires in COVID-19. Sequencing used immunoSEQ multiplex PCR; TCRdb keeps in-frame clones, though not all of them. This table has approximately 85,000 clones, 90% appearing once. The material sequenced was peripheral blood. Receptors were obtained from a woman between 50 and 59 years old in a cohort sampled during active COVID-19.

V is TRBV28 and J is TRBJ2-1, with D possibly TRBD2 on 6 matching bases. Between the trimmed V and J ends, which lost 5 bases and 5 bases, there was a span of 16 bases. The CDR3 is 15 amino acids. Germline CDR1 is MDHEN and CDR2 is SYDVKM. CDR3 DNA: TGTGCCAGCAGTCCCAACCATCCGGGAGACAATGAGCAGTTCTTC. Encoded protein: CASSPNHPGDNEQFF. Together with reference TRBV28 and TRBJ2-1, the CDR3 gives the full variable domain: DVKVTQSSRYLVKRTGEKVFLECVQDMDHENMFWYRQDPGLGLRLIYFSYDVKMKEKGDIPEGYSVSREKKERFSLILESASTNQTSMYLCASSPNHPGDNEQFFGPGTRLTVL.

V usage is TRBV19 and J usage is TRBJ2-2, with 12 bases matching TRBD2. CDR1 is LNHDA, CDR2 SQIVND, per germline (reference sequence). The trim removed 3 bases at V and 6 bases at J, leaving 5 bases unmatched. The CDR3 covers 16 residues. The CDR3: CASSMGLAGGSGELFF. For the CDR3, the DNA is TGTGCCAGTAGTATGGGGCTAGCGGGAGGGTCCGGGGAGCTGTTTTTT.

This chain connects TRBV9 to TRBJ2-3, with 11 positions matching TRBD2. This CDR3 is 17 amino acids long. The germline V gene has CDR1 SGDLS and CDR2 YYNGEE. V dropped 2 bases and J dropped 3; count of bases not matched to a gene: 8. The CDR3, as DNA: TGTGCCAGCAGCGTGAAGACGGGGACTAGCGGTACAGATACGCAGTATTTT. This translates into CASSVKTGTSGTDTQYF.

The chain recombines TRBV28 with TRBJ1-4; weak D call: TRBD1 (5 bases). The V end lost 7 bases, the J end lost 15 bases, and 18 bases lay between the germline ends. Germline V lookup: CDR1 MDHEN, CDR2 SYDVKM. The CDR3 extends over 12 amino acids. The CDR3 spells CASKAGGKMMFF. In DNA, the CDR3 is TGTGCCAGCAAGGCGGGGGGGAAAATGATGTTTTTT.

The chain links TRBV28 to TRBJ2-5; 10 positions agree with TRBD1. The CDR3 consists of 15 residues. CDR1 MDHEN and CDR2 SYDVKM come from the germline V gene. The junction had 8 bases not matched to a gene; V was cut back by 5 bases and J by 5 bases. The CDR3 bases are TGTGCCAGCAGTGGACTAGGGACAGGGGACGAGACCCAGTACTTC. This translates into CASSGLGTGDETQYF.

V is TRBV4-1 and J is TRBJ2-1, with 7 bases identical to TRBD2. Germline CDR1 reads MGHRA; CDR2 reads YSYEKL. V was clipped by 1 base and J by 7 bases; unmatched bases: 10. This CDR3 contains 16 residues. The CDR3 DNA sequence: TGCGCCAGCAGCCAAGCCACCGGGACTAAGAGTAATGAGCAGTTCTTC. This codes for CASSQATGTKSNEQFF.

The DNA of the CDR3 is TGTGCCAGCCGGAAGGGCCCTAGGGGCACCATATATTTT. Translated, it gives CASRKGPRGTIYF. The gene calls are TRBV6-5 and TRBJ1-3; TRBD1 might be the D (5 bases). Germline CDR1 reads MNHEY; CDR2 reads SVGAGI. Deletions cut 8 bases from V and 9 bases from J, with 17 bases between. The CDR3 contains 13 residues.

CDR3 residues: CASSPNPSGPGTSGGYEQYF. CDR3 DNA: TGCGCCAGCAGCCCCAACCCCAGCGGACCCGGGACTAGCGGAGGGTACGAGCAGTACTTC. The chain couples TRBV5-1 to TRBJ2-7; 11 positions match TRBD2. Germline CDR1 reads SGHRS; CDR2 reads YFSETQ. This CDR3 comprises 20 residues. V trimming: 4 bases; J trimming: 4 bases; junction bases outside the gene matches: 22.

The chain is built from TRBV5-4 and TRBJ2-3, with 8 bases matching TRBD2. Losses at the gene ends were 4 bases for V and 1 base for J; bases not matched to a gene: 8. This CDR3 contains 16 residues. CDR1 SGHNT and CDR2 YYREEE come from the germline V gene (reference sequence). CDR3 DNA: TGTGCCAGCAGCCACCCAGGACTAGCCGGCACAGATACGCAGTATTTT. Its protein is CASSHPGLAGTDTQYF.

The chain uses TRBV28 and TRBJ1-6, with D perhaps matching TRBD1 (6 bases). Germline CDR1 reads MDHEN; CDR2 reads SYDVKM. The CDR3 totals 13 residues. Trimming pared 2 bases from V and 9 bases from J, leaving 8 bases between. The CDR3 protein is CASSLEDSSPLHF. CDR3 DNA sequence: TGTGCCAGCAGTTTAGAGGACAGTTCACCCCTCCACTTT.

This chain uses TRBV5-1 with TRBJ1-2; 8 nucleotides match TRBD1. Per germline, CDR1 SGHRS and CDR2 YFSETQ. This CDR3 region has 15 residues. Trimming took 7 bases from V and 7 from J; bases not matched to a gene: 15. In DNA, the CDR3 is TGCGCCAGCGGCAAGGGAGGACAGGGAGAGGGTGGCTACACCTTC. Amino acid sequence: CASGKGGQGEGGYTF.

The chain combines TRBV19 with TRBJ2-5, with TRBD1 matching over 12 bases. The CDR3 is 15 residues long. V was clipped by 6 bases and J by 5 bases; unmatched bases: 7. The germline CDR1 and CDR2 sequences are LNHDA and SQIVND (reference sequence). CDR3 nucleotides: TGTGCCAGTAGGCCCGGGACAGGGGGCGCGGAGACCCAGTACTTC. Translating gives CASRPGTGGAETQYF.

The rearrangement joins TRBV19 to TRBJ2-3; D might be TRBD1 (6 bases). CDR3 length: 15 residues. Deletions cut 4 bases from V and 6 bases from J, with 17 bases between. Per the germline V gene, CDR1 is LNHDA and CDR2 is SQIVND (reference sequence). The CDR3: CASSTGQLLIDTQYF. DNA of the CDR3: TGTGCCAGTAGTACGGGACAACTACTGATCGATACGCAGTATTTT. The entire variable domain, with the rest obtained from reference TRBV19 and TRBJ2-3, is as follows: DGGITQSPKYLFRKEGQNVTLSCEQNLNHDAMYWYRQDPGQGLRLIYYSQIVNDFQKGDIAEGYSVSREKKESFPLTVTSAQKNPTAFYLCASSTGQLLIDTQYFGPGTRLTVL.

This clone was picked up one time. This chain links TRBV7-9 with TRBJ2-5, with a possible D match to TRBD1 (5 bases). V lost 5 bases and J lost 1, with 8 bases in between. Looked up from germline, CDR1 is SEHNR and CDR2 is FQNEAQ (reference sequence). The CDR3 sequence is 13 residues long. CDR3 sequence (DNA): TGTGCCAGCAGCCCCGACAGCCAAGAGACCCAGTACTTC. Amino acid sequence: CASSPDSQETQYF.

V gene TRBV2 combines with J gene TRBJ1-5; D gene ambiguous. Germline CDR1 SNHLY, CDR2 FYNNEI. The CDR3 contains 14 residues. Trimming removed 4 bases from V and 1 base from J, with 8 bases in between. In nucleotides, the CDR3 is TGTGCCAGCAGTGTTTACGGGAGCAATCAGCCCCAGCATTTT. Encoded protein: CASSVYGSNQPQHF.

V usage is TRBV5-1 and J usage is TRBJ2-7, with D possibly TRBD2 on 6 matching bases. The CDR3 runs to 17 residues. The germline V gene has CDR1 SGHRS and CDR2 YFSETQ. The V gene lost 4 bases and the J gene lost 2 bases, with 22 bases spanning the gap. The CDR3 here is CASSGIINSGLPYEQYF. Here the CDR3 DNA reads TGCGCCAGCAGCGGGATCATTAATAGCGGCCTACCCTACGAGCAGTACTTC. The full variable domain, its missing parts supplied by reference TRBV5-1 and TRBJ2-7, is KAGVTQTPRYLIKTRGQQVTLSCSPISGHRSVSWYQQTPGQGLQFLFEYFSETQRNKGNFPGRFSGRQFSNSRSEMNVSTLELGDSALYLCASSGIINSGLPYEQYFGPGTRLTVT.

The chain uses TRBV24-1 and TRBJ2-3, with D possibly being TRBD1 (6 bases). This CDR3 spans 13 amino acids. Trimming left V 8 bases short and J 2 bases short, with 10 bases between. CDR1 and CDR2 (germline): KGHDR, SFDVKD. CDR3 residues: CATTRGDTDTQYF. The CDR3, as DNA: TGTGCCACCACCAGGGGAGACACAGATACGCAGTATTTT.

V and J are TRBV6-2 or TRBV6-3 and TRBJ2-7, with TRBD2 matching 10 bases. Germline trimming cut 6 bases from V and 3 bases from J; bases unmatched to any gene: 2. The CDR3 totals 13 residues. Looked up from germline, CDR1 is MNHEY and CDR2 is SVGEGT. The CDR3 loop is CASSLAGDYEQYF. The CDR3 DNA reads TGTGCCAGCAGCCTAGCGGGAGACTACGAGCAGTACTTC.

The DNA for the CDR3 is TGTGCCAGCAGCTTGTCCGGACAGGAACTAACCTACGAGCAGTACTTC. Its translation: CASSLSGQELTYEQYF. The chain employs TRBV11-1 and TRBJ2-7, with 7 positions matching TRBD1. CDR1 SGHAT and CDR2 FQDESV come from the germline V gene (reference sequence). The trim removed 3 bases at V and 2 bases at J, leaving 10 bases unmatched. This CDR3 comprises 16 residues.